One TCR beta chain is described in this entry. The sample originates from a study of blood T cell repertoires in COVID-19. Study-wide context: Material from acute and convalescent COVID-19 was sourced from the United States, Italy and Spain. From T cells, B-cell-depleted T cells, or PBMCs came the material, which was cDNA or gDNA.

The study drew participants aged 18 to 89 years from around 24 US areas. The authors' processing: It was from reference gene primer amplification that nucleated cell counts were estimated. The table came from immunoSEQ multiplex PCR; TCRdb's copy has only in-frame clones and leaves some out. D and trimming come from the DNA, and the V and J calls and clone size come from that table. The sample records roughly 230,000 clones, roughly 84% being singletons. CDR1 is SGHRS and CDR2 is YFSETQ in the germline V gene. This CDR3 region has 15 residues. J was trimmed by 5 bases and V by 1 base; bases with no gene match: 6.

This chain joins TRBV5-1 and TRBJ2-3, with 8 bases lining up with TRBD2. What was sequenced was PBMCs or T cells enriched from blood (not recorded which). The source is a man in his fifties or sixties who had recovered from COVID-19. CDR3 nucleotides: TGCGCCAGCAGCTTGAATGGCGGGGGGCAAGATACGCAGTATTTT. Its protein is CASSLNGGGQDTQYF. Full variable domain (remainder filled in from reference TRBV5-1 and TRBJ2-3): KAGVTQTPRYLIKTRGQQVTLSCSPISGHRSVSWYQQTPGQGLQFLFEYFSETQRNKGNFPGRFSGRQFSNSRSEMNVSTLELGDSALYLCASSLNGGGQDTQYFGPGTRLTVL.